These 14 T cell receptor beta chains came from one sample sequenced in a study of shared clonotypes between healthy human individuals. In the naive CD8 group, cells lacked CD45RO and were positively selected for CCR7, so terminally differentiated effector memory CD45RA+ cells were left out. TCRdb's table, derived via immunoSEQ multiplex PCR, lists solely in-frame clones and lacks some. The repertoire holds about 820,000 clones, around 92% seen once, with around 24% in the top ten. The sequenced sample was naive CD8+ T cells sorted from blood. These receptors all stem from a man in his thirties or forties in good health.

The genes are TRBV29-1 and TRBJ2-7; D is unresolved. The CDR3 length is 12 residues. The V gene lost 4 bases and the J gene lost 5 bases, with 12 bases spanning the gap. The germline V gene has CDR1 SQVTM and CDR2 ANQGSEA. CDR3 DNA sequence: TGCAGCGTTGTTCCGGAGCCCAACGAGCAGTACTTC. Amino acids: CSVVPEPNEQYF.

The V gene is TRBV4-3, the J gene TRBJ2-7; maybe TRBD1 (6 bases). CDR1 and CDR2 from the germline V gene are LGHNA and YSLEER. V lost 3 bases to trimming and J lost 0 bases, with 18 bases between them. The CDR3 spans 17 residues. The CDR3 DNA is TGCGCCAGCAGCCACGGGGCCTCGGACAGTAGCTCCTACGAGCAGTACTTC. It specifies CASSHGASDSSSYEQYF.

The rearrangement links TRBV9 to TRBJ1-1, with D possibly TRBD1 on 5 matching bases. Germline V lookup: CDR1 SGDLS, CDR2 YYNGEE. Trimming removed 4 bases from V and 1 base from J, with 23 bases in between. This CDR3 region has 18 residues. The CDR3 region has the DNA TGTGCCAGCAGCTCTAGGGTAGGAGGGACCCTCTCGAACACTGAAGCTTTCTTT. Translation gives CASSSRVGGTLSNTEAFF. The whole variable domain, remainder taken from reference TRBV9 and TRBJ1-1, is DSGVTQTPKHLITATGQRVTLRCSPRSGDLSVYWYQQSLDQGLQFLIQYYNGEERAKGNILERFSAQQFPDLHSELNLSSLELGDSALYFCASSSRVGGTLSNTEAFFGQGTRLTVV.

This chain joins TRBV5-6 and TRBJ2-2; 7 bases line up with TRBD1. CDR1 and CDR2 (germline): SGHDT, YYEEEE. This CDR3 spans 15 amino acids. Losses at the gene ends were 0 bases for V and 1 base for J; bases not matched to a gene: 0. The CDR3 protein is CASSLGTGNTGELFF. The CDR3 DNA follows: TGTGCCAGCAGCTTGGGGACAGGGAACACCGGGGAGCTGTTTTTT.

Many counts were recorded for this clone. The rearrangement links TRBV6-6 to TRBJ2-7, with D possibly being TRBD1 (6 bases). Looked up from germline, CDR1 is MNHNY and CDR2 is SVGAGI (reference sequence). This CDR3 spans 15 amino acids. With 8 bases removed from V and 3 bases from J, the gap between germline ends came to 20 bases. CDR3 sequence: CASGARGQLGYEQYF. The DNA of the CDR3 is TGTGCCAGCGGGGCAAGAGGACAGCTTGGCTACGAGCAGTACTTC.

J is TRBJ2-7 and V is TRBV2; possibly TRBD1 or TRBD2 for D (6 bases each). From germline, CDR1 is SNHLY and CDR2 FYNNEI. The CDR3 totals 12 residues. The V gene lost 7 bases and the J gene lost 1 base, with 8 bases spanning the gap. CDR3 nucleotide sequence: TGTGCCAGCACGGGGGCATCCTACGAGCAGTACTTC. This encodes CASTGASYEQYF.

This chain links TRBV5-1 with TRBJ2-5; tentatively, D is TRBD2 (6 bases). Trimming took off 0 bases at V and 5 bases at J, with 14 bases between the two ends. The V gene's germline CDR1 is SGHRS and CDR2 YFSETQ. The CDR3 spans 15 residues. As DNA, the CDR3 is TGCGCCAGCAGCTTGGATTGGACTGGGGGGGAGACCCAGTACTTC. It yields the protein CASSLDWTGGETQYF.

The chain combines TRBV28 with TRBJ2-2; TRBD2 might be the D (5 bases). The CDR3 runs 16 residues. The ends were cut back, 4 bases at V and 6 bases at J, with 18 bases in the middle. Germline lookup yields CDR1 MDHEN and CDR2 SYDVKM. CDR3 coding DNA: TGTGCCAGCAGTTCCCGGACTGAAATGGGTGCCGGGGAGCTGTTTTTT. It codes for CASSSRTEMGAGELFF.

The chain has TRBV4-1 and TRBJ2-1, with D perhaps given as TRBD1 or TRBD2 (5 bases each). CDR1 and CDR2 (germline): MGHRA, YSYEKL. Trimming left V 4 bases short and J 2 bases short, with 12 bases between. This CDR3 comprises 15 residues. CDR3 protein: CASSPSGQTYNEQFF. The CDR3, as DNA: TGCGCCAGCAGCCCAAGCGGACAAACCTACAATGAGCAGTTCTTC.

This chain joins TRBV4-1 and TRBJ1-4; D is uncertain. This CDR3 has 13 amino acids. In germline, CDR1 is MGHRA, CDR2 YSYEKL. The V and J ends lost 1 base and 8 bases respectively, with 8 bases between them. CDR3 protein: CASSQAGVEKLFF. The CDR3 bases are TGCGCCAGCAGCCAAGCGGGTGTAGAAAAACTGTTTTTT.

As for this clone: One base separates it from a far larger clone, so it is likely a read error. The same CDR3 is also encoded by other DNA sequences in this sample. The chain uses TRBV6-5 and TRBJ2-2, with TRBD2 matching over 7 bases. Germline V gives CDR1 MNHEY, CDR2 SVGAGI. The CDR3 length is 16 residues. CDR3 sequence reads: CASSYGREANTGELFF. In nucleotides, the CDR3 is TGTGCCAGCAGTTACGGGAGGGAGGCTAACACCGGGGAGCTATTTTTT.

The V call is TRBV5-5, the J call TRBJ2-2; D is unresolved. The CDR3 is 15 residues long. V shed 0 bases and J shed 4 bases, with 10 bases lying between them. Germline V lookup: CDR1 SGHKS, CDR2 YYEKEE (reference sequence). In DNA, the CDR3 is TGTGCCAGCAGCTTGGTCCTTACTCCCACCGGGGAGCTGTTTTTT. Translated, it gives CASSLVLTPTGELFF. Together with reference TRBV5-5 and TRBJ2-2, the CDR3 gives the full variable domain: DAGVTQSPTHLIKTRGQQVTLRCSPISGHKSVSWYQQVLGQGPQFIFQYYEKEERGRGNFPDRFSARQFPNYSSELNVNALLLGDSALYLCASSLVLTPTGELFFGEGSRLTVL.

The chain links TRBV29-1 to TRBJ2-2; tentative D call: TRBD1 (5 bases). The length of the CDR3 is 13 residues. Germline CDR1 SQVTM, CDR2 ANQGSEA. V lost 6 bases and J lost 3, with 11 bases in between. Here the CDR3 reads CSVAAGYTGELFF. CDR3 nucleotides: TGCAGCGTAGCCGCAGGGTACACCGGGGAGCTGTTTTTT.

V is TRBV7-6 and J is TRBJ2-7, with TRBD1 matching 7 bases. V was pared by 1 base and J by 7 bases, with 4 bases of the junction left unmatched. This CDR3 spans 13 amino acids. The V gene's germline CDR1 is SGHVS and CDR2 FNYEAQ. This CDR3 reads CASSLEGGFEQYF. CDR3 DNA: TGTGCCAGCAGCTTAGAAGGGGGCTTTGAGCAGTACTTC.